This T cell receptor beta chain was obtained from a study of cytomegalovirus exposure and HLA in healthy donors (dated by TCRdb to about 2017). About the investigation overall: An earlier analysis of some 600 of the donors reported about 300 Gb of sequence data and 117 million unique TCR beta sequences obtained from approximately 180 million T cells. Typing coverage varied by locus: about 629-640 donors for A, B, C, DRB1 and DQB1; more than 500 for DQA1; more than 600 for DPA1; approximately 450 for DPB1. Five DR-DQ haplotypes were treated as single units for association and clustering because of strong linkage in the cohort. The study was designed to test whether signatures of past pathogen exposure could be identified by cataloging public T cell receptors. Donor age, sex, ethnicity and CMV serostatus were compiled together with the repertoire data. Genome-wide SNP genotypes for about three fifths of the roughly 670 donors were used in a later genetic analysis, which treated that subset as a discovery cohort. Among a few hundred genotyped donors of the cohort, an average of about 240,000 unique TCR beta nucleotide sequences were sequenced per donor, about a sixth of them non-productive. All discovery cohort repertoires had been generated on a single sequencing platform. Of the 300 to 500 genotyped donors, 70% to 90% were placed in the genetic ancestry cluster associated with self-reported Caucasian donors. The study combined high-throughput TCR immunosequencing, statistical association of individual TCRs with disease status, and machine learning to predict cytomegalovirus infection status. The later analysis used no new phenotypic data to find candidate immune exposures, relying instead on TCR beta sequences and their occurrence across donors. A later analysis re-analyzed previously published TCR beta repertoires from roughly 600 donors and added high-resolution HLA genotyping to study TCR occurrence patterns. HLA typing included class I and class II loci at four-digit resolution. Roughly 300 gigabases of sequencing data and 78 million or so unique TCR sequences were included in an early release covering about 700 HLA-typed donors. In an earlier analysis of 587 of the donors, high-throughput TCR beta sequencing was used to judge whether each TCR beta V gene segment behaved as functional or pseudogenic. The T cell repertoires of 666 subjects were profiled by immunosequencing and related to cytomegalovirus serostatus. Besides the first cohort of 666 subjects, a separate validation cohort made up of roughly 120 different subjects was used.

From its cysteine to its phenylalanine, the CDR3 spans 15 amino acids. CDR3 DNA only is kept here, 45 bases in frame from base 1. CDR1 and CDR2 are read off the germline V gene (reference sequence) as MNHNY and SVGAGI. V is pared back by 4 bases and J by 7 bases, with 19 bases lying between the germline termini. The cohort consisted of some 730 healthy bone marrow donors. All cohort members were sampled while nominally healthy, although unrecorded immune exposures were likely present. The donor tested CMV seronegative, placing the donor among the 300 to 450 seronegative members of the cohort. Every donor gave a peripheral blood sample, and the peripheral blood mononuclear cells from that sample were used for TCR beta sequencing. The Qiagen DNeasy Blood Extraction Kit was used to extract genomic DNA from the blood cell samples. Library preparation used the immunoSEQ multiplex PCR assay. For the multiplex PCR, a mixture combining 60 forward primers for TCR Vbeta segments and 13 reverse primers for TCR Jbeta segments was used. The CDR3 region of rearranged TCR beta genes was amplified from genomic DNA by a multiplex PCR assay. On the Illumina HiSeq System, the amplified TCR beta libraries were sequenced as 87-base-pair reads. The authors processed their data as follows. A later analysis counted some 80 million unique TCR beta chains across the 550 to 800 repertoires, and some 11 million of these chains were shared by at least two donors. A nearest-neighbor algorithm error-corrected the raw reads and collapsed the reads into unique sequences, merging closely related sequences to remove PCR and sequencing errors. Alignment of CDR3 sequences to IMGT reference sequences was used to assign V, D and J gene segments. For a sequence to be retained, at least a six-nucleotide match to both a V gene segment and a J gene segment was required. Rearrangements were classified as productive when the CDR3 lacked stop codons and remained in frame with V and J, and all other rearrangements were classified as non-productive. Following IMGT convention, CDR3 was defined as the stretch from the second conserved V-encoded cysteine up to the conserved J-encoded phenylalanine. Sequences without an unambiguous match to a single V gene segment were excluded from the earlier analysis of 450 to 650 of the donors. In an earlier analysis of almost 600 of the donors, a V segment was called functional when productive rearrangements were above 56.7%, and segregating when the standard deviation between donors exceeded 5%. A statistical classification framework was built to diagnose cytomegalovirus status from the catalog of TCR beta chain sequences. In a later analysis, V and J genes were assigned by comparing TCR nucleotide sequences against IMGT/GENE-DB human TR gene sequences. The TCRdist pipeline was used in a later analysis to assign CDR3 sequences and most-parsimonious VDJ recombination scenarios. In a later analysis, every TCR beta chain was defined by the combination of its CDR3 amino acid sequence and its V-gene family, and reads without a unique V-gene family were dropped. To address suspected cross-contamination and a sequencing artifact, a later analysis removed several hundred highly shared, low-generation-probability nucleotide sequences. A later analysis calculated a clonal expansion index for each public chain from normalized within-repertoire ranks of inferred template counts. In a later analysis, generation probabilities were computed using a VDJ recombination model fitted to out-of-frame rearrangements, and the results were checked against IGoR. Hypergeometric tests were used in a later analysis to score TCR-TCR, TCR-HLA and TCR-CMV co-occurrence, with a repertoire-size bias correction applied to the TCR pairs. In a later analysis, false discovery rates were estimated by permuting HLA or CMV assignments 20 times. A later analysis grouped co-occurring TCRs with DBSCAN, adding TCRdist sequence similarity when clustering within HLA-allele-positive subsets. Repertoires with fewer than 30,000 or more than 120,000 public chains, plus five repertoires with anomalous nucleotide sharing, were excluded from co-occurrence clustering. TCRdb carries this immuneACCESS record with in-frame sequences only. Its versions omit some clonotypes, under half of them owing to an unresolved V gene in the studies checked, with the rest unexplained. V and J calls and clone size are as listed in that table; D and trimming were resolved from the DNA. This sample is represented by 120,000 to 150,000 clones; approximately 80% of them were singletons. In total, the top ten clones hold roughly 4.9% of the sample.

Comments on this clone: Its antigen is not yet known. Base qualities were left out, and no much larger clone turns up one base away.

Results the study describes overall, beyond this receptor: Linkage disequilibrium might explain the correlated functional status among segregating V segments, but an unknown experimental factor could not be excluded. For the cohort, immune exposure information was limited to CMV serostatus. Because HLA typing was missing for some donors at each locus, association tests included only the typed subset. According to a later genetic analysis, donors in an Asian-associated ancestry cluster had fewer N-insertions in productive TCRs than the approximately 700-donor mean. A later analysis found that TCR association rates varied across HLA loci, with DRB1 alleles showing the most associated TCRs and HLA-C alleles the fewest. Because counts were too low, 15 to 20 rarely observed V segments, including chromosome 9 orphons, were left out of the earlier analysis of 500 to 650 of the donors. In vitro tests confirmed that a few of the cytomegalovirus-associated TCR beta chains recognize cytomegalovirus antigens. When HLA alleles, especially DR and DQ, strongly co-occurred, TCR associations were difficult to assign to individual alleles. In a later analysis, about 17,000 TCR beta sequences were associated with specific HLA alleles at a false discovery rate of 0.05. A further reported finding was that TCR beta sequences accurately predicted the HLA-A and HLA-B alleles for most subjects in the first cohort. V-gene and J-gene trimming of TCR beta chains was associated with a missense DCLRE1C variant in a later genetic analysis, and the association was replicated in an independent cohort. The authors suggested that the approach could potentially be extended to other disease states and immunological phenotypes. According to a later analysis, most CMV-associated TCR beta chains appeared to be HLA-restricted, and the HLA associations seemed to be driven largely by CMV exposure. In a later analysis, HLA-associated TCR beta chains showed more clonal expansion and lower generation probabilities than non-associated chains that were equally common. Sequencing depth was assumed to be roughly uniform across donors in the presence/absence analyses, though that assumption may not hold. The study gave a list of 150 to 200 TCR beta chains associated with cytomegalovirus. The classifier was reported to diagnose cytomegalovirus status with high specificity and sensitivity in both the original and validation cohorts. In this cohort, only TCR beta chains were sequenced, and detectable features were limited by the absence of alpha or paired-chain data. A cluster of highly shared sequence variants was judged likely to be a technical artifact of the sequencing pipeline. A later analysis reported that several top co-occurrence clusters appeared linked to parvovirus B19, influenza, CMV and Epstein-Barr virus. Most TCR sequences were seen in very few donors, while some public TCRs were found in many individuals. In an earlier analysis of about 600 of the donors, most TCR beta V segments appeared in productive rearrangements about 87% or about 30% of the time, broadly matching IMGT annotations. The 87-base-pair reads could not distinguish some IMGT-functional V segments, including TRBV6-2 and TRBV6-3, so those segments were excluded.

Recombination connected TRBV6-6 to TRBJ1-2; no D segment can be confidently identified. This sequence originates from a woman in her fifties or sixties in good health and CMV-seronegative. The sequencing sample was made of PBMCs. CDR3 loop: CASSSIDTIYVGYTF. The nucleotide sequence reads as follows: TGTGCCAGCAGTTCAATAGATACGATTTATGTTGGCTACACCTTC.